This TCR beta chain was captured in a study of cytomegalovirus exposure and HLA in healthy donors. The PCR used 60 Vbeta and 13 Jbeta primers. Repertoires were generated with immunoSEQ multiplex PCR, while TCRdb's copy carries only in-frame clones and drops some. The table has 150,000 to 200,000 clones, approximately 81% seen once. Germline CDR1 reads MGHRA; CDR2 reads YSYEKL. V shed 1 base, J shed 7 bases, and the junction held 5 bases outside the gene matches. The CDR3 totals 15 residues. This clone was seen once. This receptor was obtained from a man aged 18 to 30 in good health and CMV-seronegative. The chain has TRBV4-1 and TRBJ1-2, with TRBD1 matching over 11 bases. Sequenced sample: PBMCs. CDR3 coding DNA: TGCGCCAGCAGCCAAGGACCCGGGACAGGGGGTGGCTACACCTTC. Its protein product is CASSQGPGTGGGYTF.